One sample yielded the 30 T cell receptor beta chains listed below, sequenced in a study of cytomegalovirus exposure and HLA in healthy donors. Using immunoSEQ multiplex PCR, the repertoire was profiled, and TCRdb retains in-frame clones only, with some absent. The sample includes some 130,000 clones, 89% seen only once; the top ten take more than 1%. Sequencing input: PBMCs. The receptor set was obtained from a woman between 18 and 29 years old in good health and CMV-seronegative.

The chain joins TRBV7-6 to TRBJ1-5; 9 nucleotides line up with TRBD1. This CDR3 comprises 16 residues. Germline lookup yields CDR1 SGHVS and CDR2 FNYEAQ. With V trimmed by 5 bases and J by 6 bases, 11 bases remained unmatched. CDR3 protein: CASSELQGATSQPQHF. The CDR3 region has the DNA TGTGCCAGCAGCGAATTACAGGGGGCTACTAGTCAGCCCCAGCATTTT.

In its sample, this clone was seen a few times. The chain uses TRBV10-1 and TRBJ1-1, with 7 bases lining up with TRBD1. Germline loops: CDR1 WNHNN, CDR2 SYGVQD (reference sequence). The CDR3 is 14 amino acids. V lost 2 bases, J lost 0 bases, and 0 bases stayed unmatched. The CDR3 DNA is TGCGCCAGCAGTGAGCAGGGGGTGAACACTGAAGCTTTCTTT. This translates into CASSEQGVNTEAFF.

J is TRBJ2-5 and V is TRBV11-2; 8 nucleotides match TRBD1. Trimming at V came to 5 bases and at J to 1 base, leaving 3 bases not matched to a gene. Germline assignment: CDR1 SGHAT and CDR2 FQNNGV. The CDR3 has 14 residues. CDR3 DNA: TGTGCCAGCAGCCCGGACAGGGCCCAAGAGACCCAGTACTTC. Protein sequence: CASSPDRAQETQYF.

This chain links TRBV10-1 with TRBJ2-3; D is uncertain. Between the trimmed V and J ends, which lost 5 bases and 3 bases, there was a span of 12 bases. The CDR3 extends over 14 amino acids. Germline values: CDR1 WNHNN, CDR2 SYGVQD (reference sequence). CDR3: CASSLARWTDTQYF. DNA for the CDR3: TGCGCCAGCAGTTTAGCCCGTTGGACAGATACGCAGTATTTT.

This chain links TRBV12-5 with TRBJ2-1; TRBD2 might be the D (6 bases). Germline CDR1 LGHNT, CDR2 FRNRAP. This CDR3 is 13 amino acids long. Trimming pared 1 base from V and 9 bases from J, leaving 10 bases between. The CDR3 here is CASGLGGLGEQFF. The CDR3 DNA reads TGTGCTAGTGGTTTGGGGGGACTGGGTGAGCAGTTCTTC. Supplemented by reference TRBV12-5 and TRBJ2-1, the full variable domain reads DARVTQTPRHKVTEMGQEVTMRCQPILGHNTVFWYRQTMMQGLELLAYFRNRAPLDDSGMPKDRFSAEMPDATLATLKIQPSEPRDSAVYFCASGLGGLGEQFFGPGTRLTVL.

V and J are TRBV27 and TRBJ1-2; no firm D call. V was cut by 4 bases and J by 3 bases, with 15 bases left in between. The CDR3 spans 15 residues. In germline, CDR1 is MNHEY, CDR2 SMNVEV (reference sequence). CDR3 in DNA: TGTGCCAGCAGTTCCTCAACTACGTGGGACTATGGCTACACCTTC. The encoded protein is CASSSSTTWDYGYTF.

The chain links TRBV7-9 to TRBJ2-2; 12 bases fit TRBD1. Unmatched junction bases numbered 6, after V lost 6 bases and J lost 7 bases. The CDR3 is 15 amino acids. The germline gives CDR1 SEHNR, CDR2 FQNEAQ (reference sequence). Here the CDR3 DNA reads TGTGCCAGCAGGCCGGGACAGGGGGCAGGCGGGGAGCTGTTTTTT. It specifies CASRPGQGAGGELFF.

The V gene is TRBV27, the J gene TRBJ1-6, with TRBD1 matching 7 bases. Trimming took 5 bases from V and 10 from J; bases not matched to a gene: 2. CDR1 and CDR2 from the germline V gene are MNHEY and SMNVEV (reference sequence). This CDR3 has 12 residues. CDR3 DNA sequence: TGTGCCAGCAGTCAGGGGGGCTCACCCCTCCACTTT. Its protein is CASSQGGSPLHF.

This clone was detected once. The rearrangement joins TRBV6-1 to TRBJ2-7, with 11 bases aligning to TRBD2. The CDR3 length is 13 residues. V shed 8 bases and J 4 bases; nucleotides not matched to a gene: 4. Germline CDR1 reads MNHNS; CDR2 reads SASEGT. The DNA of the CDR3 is TGTGCCAGCGAGGGACTAGCGGTTTACGAGCAGTACTTC. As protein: CASEGLAVYEQYF.

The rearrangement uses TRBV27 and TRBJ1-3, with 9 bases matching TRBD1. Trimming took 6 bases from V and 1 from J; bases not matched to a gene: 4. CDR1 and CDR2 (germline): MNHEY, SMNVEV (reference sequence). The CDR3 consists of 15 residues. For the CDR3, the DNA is TGTGCCAGCAGGGGACAGGGCCTATCTGGAAACACCATATATTTT. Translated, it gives CASRGQGLSGNTIYF.

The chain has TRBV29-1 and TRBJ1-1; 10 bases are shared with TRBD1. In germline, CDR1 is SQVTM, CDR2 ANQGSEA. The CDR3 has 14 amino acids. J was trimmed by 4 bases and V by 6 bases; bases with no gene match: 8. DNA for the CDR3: TGCAGCGTAGCGACAGGGGGCTCGGGCACTGAAGCTTTCTTT. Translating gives CSVATGGSGTEAFF.

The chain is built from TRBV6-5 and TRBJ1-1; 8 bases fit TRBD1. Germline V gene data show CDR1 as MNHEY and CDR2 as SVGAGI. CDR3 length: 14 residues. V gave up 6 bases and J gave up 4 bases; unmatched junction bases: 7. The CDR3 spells CASRLQQGGTEAFF. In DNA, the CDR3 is TGTGCCAGCAGGTTACAACAGGGGGGCACTGAAGCTTTCTTT.

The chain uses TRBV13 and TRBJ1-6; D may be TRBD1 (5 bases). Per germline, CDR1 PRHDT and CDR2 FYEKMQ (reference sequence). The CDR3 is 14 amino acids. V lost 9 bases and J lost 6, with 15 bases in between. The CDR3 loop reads CASSLGGVNSPLHF. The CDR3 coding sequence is TGTGCCAGTAGTTTAGGAGGGGTTAATTCACCCCTCCACTTT.

The CDR3 DNA follows: TGTGCCAGCAGCCTAACTGCGGGGAACACTGAAGCTTTCTTT. This encodes CASSLTAGNTEAFF. The chain has TRBV7-9 and TRBJ1-1; D is uncertain. Deletions cut 5 bases from V and 1 base from J, with 11 bases between. The CDR3 contains 14 residues. CDR1 is SEHNR, CDR2 FQNEAQ, per germline (reference sequence).

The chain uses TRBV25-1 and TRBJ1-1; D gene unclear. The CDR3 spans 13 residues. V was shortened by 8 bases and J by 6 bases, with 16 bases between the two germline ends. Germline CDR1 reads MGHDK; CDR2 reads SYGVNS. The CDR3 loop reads CASRRSQVPEAFF. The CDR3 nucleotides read TGTGCCAGCCGTAGAAGCCAGGTCCCTGAAGCTTTCTTT.

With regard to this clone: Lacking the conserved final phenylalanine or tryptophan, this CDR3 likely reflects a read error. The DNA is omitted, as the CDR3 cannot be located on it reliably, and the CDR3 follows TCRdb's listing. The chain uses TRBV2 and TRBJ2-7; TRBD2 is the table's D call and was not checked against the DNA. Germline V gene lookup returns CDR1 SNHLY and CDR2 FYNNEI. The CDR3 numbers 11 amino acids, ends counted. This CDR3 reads CASSEGELPCY.

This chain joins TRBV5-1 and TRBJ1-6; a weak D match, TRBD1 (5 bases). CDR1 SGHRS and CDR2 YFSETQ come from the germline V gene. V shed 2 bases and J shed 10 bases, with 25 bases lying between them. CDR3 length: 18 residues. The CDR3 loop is CASSFLPPGRQGGSPLHF. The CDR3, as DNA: TGCGCCAGCAGCTTTCTGCCCCCAGGCCGGCAGGGTGGATCACCCCTCCACTTT.

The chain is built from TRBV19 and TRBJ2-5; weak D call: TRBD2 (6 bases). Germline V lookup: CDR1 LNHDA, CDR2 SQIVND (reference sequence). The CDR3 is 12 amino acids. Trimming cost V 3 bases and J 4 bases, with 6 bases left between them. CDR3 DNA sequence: TGTGCCAGTAGTATCGGGGGAGAGACCCAGTACTTC. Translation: CASSIGGETQYF.

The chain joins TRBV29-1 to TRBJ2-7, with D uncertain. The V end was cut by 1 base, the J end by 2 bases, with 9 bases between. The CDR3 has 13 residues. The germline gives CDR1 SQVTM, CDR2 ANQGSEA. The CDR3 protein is CSVEVAQAYEQYF. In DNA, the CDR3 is TGCAGCGTTGAAGTGGCGCAGGCCTACGAGCAGTACTTC.

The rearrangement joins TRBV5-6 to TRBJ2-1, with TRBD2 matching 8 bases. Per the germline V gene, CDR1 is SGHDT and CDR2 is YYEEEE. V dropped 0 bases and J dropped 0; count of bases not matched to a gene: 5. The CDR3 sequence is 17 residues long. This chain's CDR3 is CASSLAVAGGSYNEQFF. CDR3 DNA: TGTGCCAGCAGCTTGGCCGTTGCGGGGGGCTCCTACAATGAGCAGTTCTTC.

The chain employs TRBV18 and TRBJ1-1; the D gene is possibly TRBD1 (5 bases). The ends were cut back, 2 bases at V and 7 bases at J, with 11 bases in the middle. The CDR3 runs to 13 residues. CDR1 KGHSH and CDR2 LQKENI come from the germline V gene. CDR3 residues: CASSPSRQFEAFF. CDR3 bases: TGTGCCAGCTCACCATCCAGACAGTTTGAAGCTTTCTTT.

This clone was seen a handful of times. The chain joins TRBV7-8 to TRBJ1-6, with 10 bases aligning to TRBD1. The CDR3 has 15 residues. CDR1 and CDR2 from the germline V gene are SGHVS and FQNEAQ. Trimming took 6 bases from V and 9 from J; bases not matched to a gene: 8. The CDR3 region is CASSVSGQGGSPLHF. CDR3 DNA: TGTGCCAGCAGTGTTAGCGGACAGGGGGGTTCACCCCTCCACTTT.

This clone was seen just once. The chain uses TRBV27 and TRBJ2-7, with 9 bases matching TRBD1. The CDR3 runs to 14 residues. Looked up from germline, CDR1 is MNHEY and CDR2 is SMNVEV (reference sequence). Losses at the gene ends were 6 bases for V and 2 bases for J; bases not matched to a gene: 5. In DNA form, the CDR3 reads TGTGCCAGCAGGACCGGGACAGGGACCTACGAGCAGTACTTC. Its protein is CASRTGTGTYEQYF.

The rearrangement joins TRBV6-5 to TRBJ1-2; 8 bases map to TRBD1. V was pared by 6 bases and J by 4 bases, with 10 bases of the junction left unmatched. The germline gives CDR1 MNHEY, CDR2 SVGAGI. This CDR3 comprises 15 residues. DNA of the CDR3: TGTGCCAGCAGCCCCACAGGGGGAATGCTCTATGGCTACACCTTC. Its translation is CASSPTGGMLYGYTF.

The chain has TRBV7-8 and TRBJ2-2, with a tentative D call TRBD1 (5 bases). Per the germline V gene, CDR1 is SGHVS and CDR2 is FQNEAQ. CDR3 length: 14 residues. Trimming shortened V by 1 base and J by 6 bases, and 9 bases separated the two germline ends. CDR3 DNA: TGTGCCAGCAGCTTAGAGGGCAGGGCCGGGGAGCTGTTTTTT. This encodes CASSLEGRAGELFF.

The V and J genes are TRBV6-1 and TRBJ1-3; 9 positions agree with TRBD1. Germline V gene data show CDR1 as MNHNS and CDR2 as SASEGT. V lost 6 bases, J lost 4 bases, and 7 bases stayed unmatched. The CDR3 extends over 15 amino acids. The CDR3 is CASSAGTGTGNTIYF. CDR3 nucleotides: TGTGCCAGCAGCGCCGGGACAGGGACCGGAAACACCATATATTTT.

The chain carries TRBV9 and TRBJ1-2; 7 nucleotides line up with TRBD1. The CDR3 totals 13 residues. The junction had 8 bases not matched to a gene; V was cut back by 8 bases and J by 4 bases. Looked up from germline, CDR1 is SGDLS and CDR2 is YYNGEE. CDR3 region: CASEGARGYGYTF. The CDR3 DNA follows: TGTGCCAGTGAGGGGGCAAGGGGCTATGGCTACACCTTC.

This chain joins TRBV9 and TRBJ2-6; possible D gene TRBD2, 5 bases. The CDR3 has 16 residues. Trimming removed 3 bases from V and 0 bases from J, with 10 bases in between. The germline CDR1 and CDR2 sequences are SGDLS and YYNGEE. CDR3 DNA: TGTGCCAGCAGCGCAAGGAGGTCCTCTGGGGCCAACGTCCTGACTTTC. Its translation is CASSARRSSGANVLTF.

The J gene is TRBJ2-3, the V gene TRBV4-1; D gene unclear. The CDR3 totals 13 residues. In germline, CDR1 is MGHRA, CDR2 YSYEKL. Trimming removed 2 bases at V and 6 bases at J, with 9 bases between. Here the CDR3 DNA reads TGCGCCAGCAGCCAACGGGTTGAGGATACGCAGTATTTT. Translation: CASSQRVEDTQYF.

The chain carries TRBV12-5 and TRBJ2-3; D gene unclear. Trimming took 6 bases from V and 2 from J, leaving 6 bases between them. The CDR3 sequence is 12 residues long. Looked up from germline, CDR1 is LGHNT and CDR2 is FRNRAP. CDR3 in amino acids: CASGSVTDTQYF. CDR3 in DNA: TGTGCTAGTGGCTCGGTCACAGATACGCAGTATTTT.